These 11 T cell receptor beta chains were all obtained from the same sample, sequenced in a study of beta chain features in type 1 diabetes. General study findings and limits: Moderate but significant shortening of TCRB CDR3s was recorded in all four CD4+ subsets from Type 1 diabetes patients.

Antigen specificity for these receptors is unknown. Every bit of the isolated RNA underwent reverse transcription, so sequencing read expressed TCRB transcripts. Clones were read by immunoSEQ multiplex PCR, and TCRdb kept only the in-frame ones, dropping some. This table holds 150,000 to 200,000 clones, roughly 60% found once. The sequencing input was naive CD4+ T cells from blood. Receptor source: a man younger than 40 with type 1 diabetes.

V usage is TRBV9 and J usage is TRBJ2-6; D is perhaps TRBD2 (5 bases). Germline CDR1 reads SGDLS; CDR2 reads YYNGEE. V shed 5 bases and J shed 4 bases, with 10 bases lying between them. The CDR3 covers 14 residues. The CDR3 DNA sequence: TGTGCCAGCAGTCGGGAAACCGGGGCCAACGTCCTGACTTTC. Translation gives CASSRETGANVLTF.

The rearrangement links TRBV7-8 to TRBJ2-3; 8 nucleotides align to TRBD2. In germline, CDR1 is SGHVS, CDR2 FQNEAQ. The CDR3 loop spans 15 amino acids. With 1 base clipped from V and 10 bases from J, the junction kept 10 bases outside the gene matches. DNA for the CDR3: TGTGCCAGCAGCTTAGGACCCCTTAGCGGGGCATCGCAGTATTTT. Residues: CASSLGPLSGASQYF. Full variable domain (outside the CDR3, taken from reference TRBV7-8 and TRBJ2-3): GAGVSQSPRYKVAKRGQDVALRCDPISGHVSLFWYQQALGQGPEFLTYFQNEAQLDKSGLPSDRFFAERPEGSVSTLKIQRTQQEDSAVYLCASSLGPLSGASQYFGPGTRLTVL.

The sample holds a few counts of this clone. CDR3 DNA: TGCAGCGTTGGGGGACAGGGGAATCAGCCCCAGCATTTT. Its translation: CSVGGQGNQPQHF. The J gene is TRBJ1-5, the V gene TRBV29-1; 10 positions agree with TRBD1. Germline V gene data show CDR1 as SQVTM and CDR2 as ANQGSEA. Germline trimming cut 4 bases from V and 4 bases from J; bases unmatched to any gene: 1. This CDR3 is 13 amino acids long. Full variable domain (remainder filled in from reference TRBV29-1 and TRBJ1-5): SAVISQKPSRDICQRGTSLTIQCQVDSQVTMMFWYRQQPGQSLTLIATANQGSEATYESGFVIDKFPISRPNLTFSTLTVSNMSPEDSSIYLCSVGGQGNQPQHFGDGTRLSIL.

The rearrangement joins TRBV28 to TRBJ2-5; D may be TRBD1 or TRBD2 (7 bases each). The CDR3 is 15 amino acids. CDR1 and CDR2 (germline): MDHEN, SYDVKM. The V gene lost 2 bases and the J gene lost 9 bases, with 19 bases spanning the gap. CDR3 DNA: TGTGCCAGCAGTTTAGCCTGGGAGGGGGCGCAACCCCAGTACTTC. Its protein is CASSLAWEGAQPQYF.

The gene calls are TRBV10-3 and TRBJ2-1; 11 bases agree with TRBD1. CDR1 and CDR2 from the germline V gene are ENHRY and SYGVKD. Trimming took 5 bases from V and 4 from J; bases not matched to a gene: 4. CDR3 size: 15 residues. The CDR3 here is CAISPGTGGYNEQFF. DNA of the CDR3: TGTGCCATCAGTCCCGGGACAGGGGGTTACAATGAGCAGTTCTTC.

The V and J genes are TRBV18 and TRBJ2-5, with D perhaps matching TRBD2 (5 bases). CDR3 length: 16 residues. In germline, CDR1 is KGHSH, CDR2 LQKENI. The V end lost 1 base, the J end lost 1 base, and 13 bases lay between the germline ends. This chain's CDR3 is CASSPQEGGFQETQYF. The CDR3 DNA is TGTGCCAGCTCACCACAGGAAGGAGGCTTCCAAGAGACCCAGTACTTC.

This clone was seen a few times. The V call is TRBV11-2, the J call TRBJ2-5; D gene unclear. Trimming took off 5 bases at V and 0 bases at J, with 13 bases between the two ends. The CDR3 spans 15 residues. Germline V gene lookup returns CDR1 SGHAT and CDR2 FQNNGV. The CDR3 DNA reads TGTGCCAGCAGCCACGGGCCCCAGTACCAAGAGACCCAGTACTTC. Protein: CASSHGPQYQETQYF.

The chain employs TRBV7-9 and TRBJ2-3, with a weak D call TRBD2 (6 bases). V was cut by 8 bases and J by 1 base, with 10 bases left in between. Germline lookup yields CDR1 SEHNR and CDR2 FQNEAQ (reference sequence). CDR3 length: 13 amino acids. The CDR3: CASLTGGTDTQYF. CDR3 DNA: TGTGCCAGCCTCACGGGGGGCACAGATACGCAGTATTTT. Supplemented by reference TRBV7-9 and TRBJ2-3, the full variable domain reads DTGVSQNPRHKITKRGQNVTFRCDPISEHNRLYWYRQTLGQGPEFLTYFQNEAQLEKSRLLSDRFSAERPKGSFSTLEIQRTEQGDSAMYLCASLTGGTDTQYFGPGTRLTVL.

The chain uses TRBV30 and TRBJ1-4; D may be TRBD1 (5 bases). Trimming cost V 0 bases and J 7 bases, with 12 bases left between them. Germline V gives CDR1 GTSNPN, CDR2 SVGIG (reference sequence). This CDR3 comprises 14 residues. The CDR3 is CAWSVAGEGEKLFF. The CDR3 nucleotides are TGTGCCTGGAGTGTAGCGGGGGAGGGTGAAAAACTGTTTTTT. Combining the CDR3 with reference TRBV30 and TRBJ1-4 gives the whole variable domain SQTIHQWPATLVQPVGSPLSLECTVEGTSNPNLYWYRQAAGRGLQLLFYSVGIGQISSEVPQNLSASRPQDRQFILSSKKLLLSDSGFYLCAWSVAGEGEKLFFGSGTQLSVL.

This rearrangement joins TRBV7-2 to TRBJ2-7; D not resolved. The CDR3 sequence is 13 residues long. The germline V gene encodes CDR1 SGHTA and CDR2 FQGNSA. Trimming took off 7 bases at V and 0 bases at J, with 10 bases between the two ends. The CDR3 sequence: CASTAESSYEQYF. As DNA, the CDR3 is TGTGCCAGCACCGCAGAGAGCTCCTACGAGCAGTACTTC.

This chain uses TRBV5-4 with TRBJ2-7; 9 bases align to TRBD2. This CDR3 has 15 residues. V was pared by 0 bases and J by 3 bases, with 4 bases of the junction left unmatched. In germline, CDR1 is SGHNT, CDR2 YYREEE (reference sequence). The CDR3 here is CASSLGSGGIYEQYF. The CDR3 DNA reads as TGTGCCAGCAGCTTGGGTAGCGGGGGAATCTACGAGCAGTACTTC. Full variable domain (rest looked up from reference TRBV5-4 and TRBJ2-7): ETGVTQSPTHLIKTRGQQVTLRCSSQSGHNTVSWYQQALGQGPQFIFQYYREEENGRGNFPPRFSGLQFPNYSSELNVNALELDDSALYLCASSLGSGGIYEQYFGPGTRLTVT.